A selection of T cell receptor beta chains follows, all from one sample in a study of cytomegalovirus exposure and HLA in healthy donors. Sequencing used immunoSEQ multiplex PCR; TCRdb keeps in-frame clones, though not all of them. The sample lists some 140,000 clones, roughly four fifths seen once, with about 10% in the top ten. Sequenced sample: PBMCs. The receptors stem from a woman aged 50 to 60 in good health and CMV-seropositive. Each CDR3 is given with its conserved first and last residue. D genes are given only for firm matches. Expanded clones are given a class, and other clones once, few, many or no size at all.

J: TRBJ2-7; V: TRBV5-1; D: NA; size: NA; DNA: TGCGCCAGCAGCCTACTTTCTACCTCCTACGAGCAGTACTTC; CDR3: CASSLLSTSYEQYF
J: TRBJ2-1; V: TRBV5-1; D: TRBD2; size: NA; DNA: TGCGCCAGCAGCTTGACTAGCGGGAACTCCTACAATGAGCAGTTCTTC; CDR3: CASSLTSGNSYNEQFF
J: TRBJ2-2; V: TRBV19; D: NA; size: NA; DNA: TGTGCCAGTAGTATAGAACAGAGCGGGGAGCTGTTTTTT; CDR3: CASSIEQSGELFF
J: TRBJ2-1; V: TRBV6-5; D: NA; size: NA; DNA: TGTGCCAGCAGTTACTTTGGAGGGGTGGACAATGAGCAGTTCTTC; CDR3: CASSYFGGVDNEQFF
J: TRBJ2-1; V: TRBV12-5; D: NA; size: NA; DNA: TGTGCTAGTGGTGGAGGGGGGGGGAACTACAATGAGCAGTTCTTC; CDR3: CASGGGGGNYNEQFF
J: TRBJ2-2; V: TRBV5-4; D: NA; size: NA; DNA: TGTGCCAGCAGCTCAAACTTAAACACCGGGGAGCTGTTTTTT; CDR3: CASSSNLNTGELFF
J: TRBJ2-1; V: TRBV4-2; D: TRBD2; size: NA; DNA: TGTGCCAGCAGTCTGGCCGGGGAGGGCGATCTCTTAAATGAGCAGTTCTTC; CDR3: CASSLAGEGDLLNEQFF
J: TRBJ1-1; V: TRBV28; D: NA; size: NA; DNA: TGTGCCAGCTGCGGGTTCCTAGACGCTGAAGCTTTCTTT; CDR3: CASCGFLDAEAFF
J: TRBJ2-6; V: TRBV7-2; D: TRBD1; size: NA; DNA: TGTGCCAGCAGCTTTTCAGGGGGCACAAACTCTGGGGCCAACGTCCTGACTTTC; CDR3: CASSFSGGTNSGANVLTF
J: TRBJ2-5; V: TRBV5-4; D: TRBD2; size: few; DNA: TGTGCCAGCAGCTTGGTATTAGCGGGGCAAGAGACCCAGTACTTC; CDR3: CASSLVLAGQETQYF
J: TRBJ1-6; V: TRBV6-5; D: TRBD1; size: NA; DNA: TGTGCCAGCAGTCCCGGGACAGCCAATTCACCCCTCCACTTT; CDR3: CASSPGTANSPLHF
J: TRBJ2-7; V: TRBV28; D: TRBD1; size: NA; DNA: TGTGCCAGCAGGGGACAGGGTAGCTCCTACGAGCAGTACTTC; CDR3: CASRGQGSSYEQYF
J: TRBJ2-7; V: TRBV7-9; D: NA; size: NA; DNA: TGTGCCAGCAGCCCTTTCTCCGGGTCCACTTACGAGCAGTACTTC; CDR3: CASSPFSGSTYEQYF
J: TRBJ2-5; V: TRBV7-3; D: TRBD1; size: NA; DNA: TGTGCCAGCAGCCCCAGGACAGGGGATGGGGAGACCCAGTACTTC; CDR3: CASSPRTGDGETQYF
J: TRBJ1-2; V: TRBV28; D: NA; size: NA; DNA: TGTGCCAGCAGTTTCCACAGCCAGACTAACTATGGCTACACCTTC; CDR3: CASSFHSQTNYGYTF
J: TRBJ1-1; V: TRBV5-1; D: NA; size: NA; DNA: TGCGCCAGCAGCAGGACAGCGGGGGCTGAAGCTTTCTTT; CDR3: CASSRTAGAEAFF
J: TRBJ2-3; V: TRBV13; D: TRBD2; size: NA; DNA: TGTGCCAGCAGCTCCCCTCATCTACTAGCGGGGGGCACAGATACGCAGTATTTT; CDR3: CASSSPHLLAGGTDTQYF
J: TRBJ2-2; V: TRBV7-2; D: NA; size: few; DNA: TGTGCCAGCAGCAATTACCGGGGAGGAGGAAACACCGGGGAGCTGTTTTTT; CDR3: CASSNYRGGGNTGELFF
J: TRBJ2-1; V: TRBV7-8; D: NA; size: NA; DNA: TGTGCCAGCACCCTTAGCGGAGTCGGCAATGAGCAGTTCTTC; CDR3: CASTLSGVGNEQFF
J: TRBJ2-7; V: TRBV7-9; D: TRBD2; size: NA; DNA: TGTGCCAGCACCGCGGTGGGGGGGGCCTACGAGCAGTACTTC; CDR3: CASTAVGGAYEQYF
J: TRBJ1-3; V: TRBV6-5; D: NA; size: once; DNA: TGTGCCAGCAGTTACGAGGGACTGTCTGGAAACACCATATATTTT; CDR3: CASSYEGLSGNTIYF
J: TRBJ1-1; V: TRBV6-1; D: TRBD1; size: NA; DNA: TGTGCCAGCAGTCACCGGGACAGGAACACTGAAGCTTTCTTT; CDR3: CASSHRDRNTEAFF
J: TRBJ2-2; V: TRBV29-1; D: NA; size: NA; DNA: TGCAGCGCTCCAGGGGTCACCGGGGAGCTGTTTTTT; CDR3: CSAPGVTGELFF
J: TRBJ2-7; V: TRBV19; D: TRBD2; size: NA; DNA: TGTGCCAGTAGTATTGGAGCGGGGGGTGTCTACGAGCAGTACTTC; CDR3: CASSIGAGGVYEQYF
J: TRBJ2-7; V: TRBV19; D: TRBD1; size: NA; DNA: TGTGCCAGTAGTATGACAGGGGGCGAGCAGTACTTC; CDR3: CASSMTGGEQYF
J: TRBJ2-4; V: TRBV28; D: NA; size: once; DNA: TGTGCCAGCAGTACAGGGTTTAACATTCAGTACTTC; CDR3: CASSTGFNIQYF
J: TRBJ2-1; V: TRBV15; D: TRBD1; size: NA; DNA: TGTGCCACCAGCATAGGACAGGGATGGGACAATGAGCAGTTCTTC; CDR3: CATSIGQGWDNEQFF
J: TRBJ1-2; V: TRBV18; D: NA; size: NA; DNA: TGTGCCAGCTCACCCCCTCGGGGTTATGGCACCTTC; CDR3: CASSPPRGYGTF
J: TRBJ1-2; V: TRBV18; D: TRBD1; size: NA; DNA: TGTGCCAGCTCACCCTTAGGGGGCGAGACTAACTATGGCTACACCTTC; CDR3: CASSPLGGETNYGYTF
J: TRBJ2-7; V: TRBV5-6; D: NA; size: NA; DNA: TGTGCCAGCAGCTGGACTCTCAGCTACGAGCAGTACTTC; CDR3: CASSWTLSYEQYF
J: TRBJ2-3; V: TRBV12-5; D: TRBD1; size: NA; DNA: TGTGCTAGTGGAGTATTCGGGACAGCCACAGATACGCAGTATTTT; CDR3: CASGVFGTATDTQYF
J: TRBJ2-2; V: TRBV9; D: TRBD2; size: NA; DNA: TGTGCCAGCAGCGTAGCTAGCGGGGGGGCCGGAGCCGGGGAGCTGTTTTTT; CDR3: CASSVASGGAGAGELFF
J: TRBJ1-4; V: TRBV11-2; D: NA; size: NA; DNA: TGTGCCAGCAGAGACGCGGGGGGGGAAAAACTGTTTTTT; CDR3: CASRDAGGEKLFF
J: TRBJ2-7; V: TRBV7-6; D: TRBD2; size: few; DNA: TGTGCCAGCAGCTTAGCGTGGCGGGGGGACGTGTCCTACGAGCAGTACTTC; CDR3: CASSLAWRGDVSYEQYF
J: TRBJ1-5; V: TRBV6-5; D: NA; size: NA; DNA: TGTGCCAGCAGCTTCGAGGCCAATCAGCCCCAGCATTTT; CDR3: CASSFEANQPQHF
J: TRBJ2-3; V: TRBV5-6; D: NA; size: once; DNA: TGTGCCAGCAGCTTGGCCGGGGGTTACCCGAGCACAGATACGCAGTATTTT; CDR3: CASSLAGGYPSTDTQYF
J: TRBJ1-1; V: TRBV6-1; D: TRBD1; size: NA; DNA: TGTGCCAGCGGGAGACAGGGGAACCCGGCTTTCTTT; CDR3: CASGRQGNPAFF
J: TRBJ2-4; V: TRBV9; D: NA; size: NA; DNA: TGTGCCAGCAGCGTGGGGGCTGCCAAAAACATTCAGTACTTC; CDR3: CASSVGAAKNIQYF
J: TRBJ1-2; V: TRBV6-6; D: NA; size: NA; DNA: TGTGCCAGCAGTTACAGCTCCAATCTAAACTATGGCTACACCTTC; CDR3: CASSYSSNLNYGYTF
J: TRBJ1-4; V: TRBV28; D: TRBD1; size: NA; DNA: TGTGCCAGCAGTTTGATGGGACAGGGGGGTGAAAAACTGTTTTTT; CDR3: CASSLMGQGGEKLFF
J: TRBJ1-6; V: TRBV6-5; D: TRBD1; size: NA; DNA: TGTGCCAGCAAACAGGGGTCGGGTTCACCCCTCCACTTT; CDR3: CASKQGSGSPLHF
J: TRBJ2-3; V: TRBV6-4; D: NA; size: NA; DNA: TGTGCCAGCAGTGAGGAATCAGGGCGGTCAGATACGCAGTATTTT; CDR3: CASSEESGRSDTQYF
J: TRBJ2-2; V: TRBV10-3; D: TRBD2; size: NA; DNA: TGTGCCATCAGCTCACCGGAAGGTAGCGGGGGGAACACCGGGGAGCTGTTTTTT; CDR3: CAISSPEGSGGNTGELFF
J: TRBJ1-6; V: TRBV30; D: TRBD1; size: NA; DNA: TGTGCCTCTACAGGGGAAGACAATTCACCCCTCCACTTT; CDR3: CASTGEDNSPLHF
J: TRBJ2-2; V: TRBV7-8; D: TRBD1; size: NA; DNA: TGTGCCAGCAGCTTAAAGGACAGGGAAAACACCGGGGAGCTGTTTTTT; CDR3: CASSLKDRENTGELFF
J: TRBJ2-6; V: TRBV5-8; D: NA; size: NA; DNA: TGTGCCAGCAGCACCACGGATACAGCTGGGGCCAACGTCCTGACTTTC; CDR3: CASSTTDTAGANVLTF
J: TRBJ1-2; V: TRBV5-1; D: NA; size: few; DNA: TGCGCCAGCAGCTTGGACAGGTCTAACTATGGCTACACCTTC; CDR3: CASSLDRSNYGYTF
J: TRBJ2-5; V: TRBV7-2; D: TRBD1; size: few; DNA: TGTGCCAGCAGCTTTCGGACAGGGGTAGAGACCCAGTACTTC; CDR3: CASSFRTGVETQYF
J: TRBJ1-2; V: TRBV7-2; D: TRBD1; size: NA; DNA: TGTGCCAGCAACCCCACAGGGGGCTATGGCTACACCTTC; CDR3: CASNPTGGYGYTF
J: TRBJ1-2; V: TRBV13; D: NA; size: NA; DNA: TGTGCCAGCAGCTTAGGCGGGACAAGTTATGGCTACACCTTC; CDR3: CASSLGGTSYGYTF
J: TRBJ2-5; V: TRBV29-1; D: TRBD1; size: NA; DNA: TGCAGCGTCCCCGGGACAGGGTATCAAGAGACCCAGTACTTC; CDR3: CSVPGTGYQETQYF
J: TRBJ2-3; V: TRBV5-4; D: TRBD2; size: NA; DNA: TGTGCCAGCAGCGCCCCGGGACTAGCGAACACAGATACGCAGTATTTT; CDR3: CASSAPGLANTDTQYF
J: TRBJ1-1; V: TRBV10-3; D: NA; size: NA; DNA: TGTGCCATCAGTGAGGGGGCTGGAGCTTTCTTT; CDR3: CAISEGAGAFF
J: TRBJ1-6; V: TRBV18; D: TRBD1; size: NA; DNA: TGTGCCAGCTCACCTGATATGGGACAGGCTAATTCACCCCTCCACTTT; CDR3: CASSPDMGQANSPLHF
J: TRBJ1-1; V: TRBV30; D: TRBD1; size: NA; DNA: TGTGCCTGGAGTACAGGGGCACCGACTGAAGCTTTCTTT; CDR3: CAWSTGAPTEAFF
J: TRBJ2-7; V: TRBV19; D: TRBD2; size: NA; DNA: TGTGCCAGTAGTCCTGGGACTAGCGGGGTCTTGGCCGAGCAGTACTTC; CDR3: CASSPGTSGVLAEQYF
J: TRBJ2-1; V: TRBV7-3; D: TRBD2; size: NA; DNA: TGTGCCAGCAGCTTAACTTGGACTAGCGAGAGCCTAGAGCAGTTCTTC; CDR3: CASSLTWTSESLEQFF
J: TRBJ1-5; V: TRBV27; D: NA; size: NA; DNA: TGTGCCAGCAGTTTATGGACGGGGGGGGGTCAGCCCCAGCATTTT; CDR3: CASSLWTGGGQPQHF
J: TRBJ2-1; V: TRBV7-6; D: TRBD2; size: NA; DNA: TGTGCCAGCAGCTTAGCGGGTGGACTAGCGGGGTCCTACTACAATGAGCAGTTCTTC; CDR3: CASSLAGGLAGSYYNEQFF